This TCR beta chain was identified during a study of T cell responses to AZD1222 COVID-19 vaccine. Sequencing used immunoSEQ multiplex PCR; TCRdb keeps in-frame clones, though not all of them. Altogether about 120,000 clones are present, roughly 87% being singletons, with the ten largest covering about 1.2%. Germline V gene data show CDR1 as SGHRS and CDR2 as YFSETQ. Losses at the gene ends were 0 bases for V and 5 bases for J; bases not matched to a gene: 5. The CDR3 runs to 15 residues. As for this clone: The antigen is undetermined.

Notes on the study in general: Only after the peak T cell response were repertoires sampled. Clonal diversity may have been underestimated in mostly white British donors.

The source of this sequence is an adult in good health. The sequences come from peripheral blood, collected on day 0 of AZD1222 vaccination. The V and J genes are TRBV5-1 and TRBJ1-5; 7 positions agree with TRBD1. This CDR3 reads CASSLDGTAYQPQHF. The CDR3 bases are TGCGCCAGCAGCTTGGACGGGACAGCCTATCAGCCCCAGCATTTT.